This TCR beta chain was sequenced during a study of T cell repertoires in cytomegalovirus infection. Background on the study: Both a matching HLA type and CMV infection were indicated by public TCR beta signatures.

This clonotype appeared many times. Its antigen is as yet unknown. With V trimmed by 3 bases and J by 0 bases, 2 bases remained unmatched. Germline V gene sequence: CDR1 SGHTA, CDR2 FQGNSA. There are 15 residues in the CDR3. In TCRdb, the reads were re-called with MiXCR into one record per CDR3 protein. The profile shows around 540,000 distinct CDR3 sequences, roughly a third of them singletons. This TCR derives from a human donor in good health (CMV status not recorded). Some clones in this sample may be carry-over from other donors' samples. The V gene is TRBV7-2, the J gene TRBJ2-3; 8 bases are a match to TRBD2. The sequenced sample was cultured PBMCs, obtained from culture after CMV antigen stimulation. As DNA, the CDR3 is TGTGCCAGCAGCTTCACTAGCGGAAGCACAGATACGCAGTATTTT. This encodes CASSFTSGSTDTQYF.